This paragraph covers one T cell receptor beta chain sequence. Germline V gene lookup returns CDR1 SQVTM and CDR2 ANQGSEA. The CDR3 spans 12 residues. Reprocessing the 5' RACE reads, TCRdb reports a single entry for every CDR3 protein and omits DNA. With around 100,000 distinct CDR3 sequences in the sample, the ten largest clones hold about 18%. This sample was taken from a study of T cells expressing NK-cell markers. This clonotype was obtained from a woman between 18 and 69 years old in good health. The material sequenced was blood T cells: a sorted CD56 or NKG2C T cell subset, CD4+ or CD8+ T cells, or bulk PBMC T cells (not recorded which). The chain joins TRBV29-1 to TRBJ2-3. The CDR3: CSVERVGDTQYF.